This is a list of T cell receptor beta chains from one sample in a study of T cells after somatic rescue of genetic block. TCRdb's copy holds only in-frame clones and misses some; the assay was immunoSEQ multiplex PCR. In the table there are roughly 120,000 clones, 85% to 95% of which are singletons. The sequenced sample consisted of peripheral blood mononuclear cells (PBMCs). These receptors all come from a woman between 18 and 29 years old. Both conserved end residues are part of each CDR3. Each record gives: V gene, clone size, J gene, D gene, CDR3 DNA, CDR3 protein. A D gene is named only where the DNA matches it firmly. Size values are once, few and many counts, or a class for expanded clones, and some rows have none.

V: TRBV28; size: -; J: TRBJ1-1; D: TRBD1; DNA: TGTGCCAGCAGCGACAGGGGGGGAGCTTTCTTT; CDR3: CASSDRGGAFF
V: TRBV6-1; size: -; J: TRBJ1-6; D: -; DNA: TGTGCCAGCAGTGAAGGGTGGGGGGCTAATAATTCACCCCTCCACTTT; CDR3: CASSEGWGANNSPLHF
V: TRBV4-3; size: once; J: TRBJ2-3; D: TRBD2; DNA: TGCGCCAGCAGCGCGCTAGCGGGGGGGCGAGATACGCAGTATTTT; CDR3: CASSALAGGRDTQYF
V: TRBV9; size: few; J: TRBJ2-3; D: -; DNA: TGTGCCAGCAGCCTTCTGGGGGCAGGCACAGATACGCAGTATTTT; CDR3: CASSLLGAGTDTQYF
V: TRBV15; size: few; J: TRBJ2-1; D: -; DNA: TGTGCCACCAGCAGAGCTGAGGGCAATGAGCAGTTCTTC; CDR3: CATSRAEGNEQFF
V: TRBV4-1; size: -; J: TRBJ2-1; D: -; DNA: TGCGCCAGCAGCCAAGAGGGGTCGAGGGGCTTTGATATTGCCAATGAGCAGTTCTTC; CDR3: CASSQEGSRGFDIANEQFF
V: TRBV18; size: -; J: TRBJ1-2; D: TRBD1; DNA: TGTGCCAGCTCACCAAGCCCCCCGGGGAACAGGGGACAAGGAGGGGGCTATGGCTACACCTTC; CDR3: CASSPSPPGNRGQGGGYGYTF
V: TRBV4-1; size: once; J: TRBJ2-5; D: -; DNA: TGCGCCAGCAGCCAAGTGGGCCGACTAGAGTACCAAGAGACCCAGTACTTC; CDR3: CASSQVGRLEYQETQYF
V: TRBV19; size: once; J: TRBJ1-1; D: -; DNA: TGTGCCAGTAGTATCCCACAGGCTGGGAACACTGAAGCTTTCTTT; CDR3: CASSIPQAGNTEAFF
V: TRBV6-5; size: -; J: TRBJ2-2; D: -; DNA: TGTGCCAGCAGTTACTCGAGGGGGAACACCGGGGAGCTGTTTTTT; CDR3: CASSYSRGNTGELFF
V: TRBV28; size: -; J: TRBJ1-4; D: TRBD1; DNA: TGTGCCAGCAGTCCGGGGACAGGACGCTATGAAAAACTGTTTTTT; CDR3: CASSPGTGRYEKLFF
V: TRBV27; size: -; J: TRBJ2-3; D: TRBD2; DNA: TGTGCCGCGGGTACGGGGGGGCTGTGGGATACGCAGTATTTT; CDR3: CAAGTGGLWDTQYF
V: TRBV15; size: -; J: TRBJ1-6; D: -; DNA: TGTGCCACCAGCAGAGGGGGGTCTAATTCACCCCTCCACTTT; CDR3: CATSRGGSNSPLHF
V: TRBV29-1; size: -; J: TRBJ1-5; D: -; DNA: TGCAGCGTCGGAGATAGCAATCAGCCCCAGCATTTT; CDR3: CSVGDSNQPQHF
V: TRBV30; size: -; J: TRBJ2-7; D: -; DNA: TGTGCCTGGAGTGTAGGGCCATACGAGCAGTACTTC; CDR3: CAWSVGPYEQYF
V: TRBV2; size: -; J: TRBJ2-7; D: TRBD1; DNA: TGTGCCTCCCGGGACAGCTCCTACGAGCAGTACTTC; CDR3: CASRDSSYEQYF
V: TRBV21-1; size: -; J: TRBJ1-4; D: -; DNA: TGTGCCAGCAGCAAAAGCCCTATGGACAGAGAAAAACTGTTTTTT; CDR3: CASSKSPMDREKLFF
V: TRBV6-5; size: -; J: TRBJ2-6; D: TRBD2; DNA: TGTGCCAGCAGTTACTCCCCTAGCGGGGGGGCCAACGTCCTGACTTTC; CDR3: CASSYSPSGGANVLTF
V: TRBV10-3; size: -; J: TRBJ1-1; D: TRBD1; DNA: TGTGCCAGCACAGGGGAACTGAACACTGAAGCTTTCTTT; CDR3: CASTGELNTEAFF
V: TRBV29-1; size: -; J: TRBJ1-1; D: -; DNA: TGCAGCGTGATCCGCGGGAGCAGGAACACTGAAGCTTTCTTT; CDR3: CSVIRGSRNTEAFF
V: TRBV15; size: -; J: TRBJ1-1; D: -; DNA: TGTGCCACCAGCAGAGATCCTTTAGGGGTTGCAAGGAATGACACTGAAGCTTTCTTT; CDR3: CATSRDPLGVARNDTEAFF
V: TRBV5-4; size: once; J: TRBJ1-1; D: -; DNA: TGTGCCAGCAGCTTAGGGGGGCGGAGCCACCACACTGAAGCTTTCTTT; CDR3: CASSLGGRSHHTEAFF
V: TRBV5-6; size: once; J: TRBJ1-5; D: -; DNA: TGTGCCAGCAGCTCAGATCAGCCCCAGCATTTT; CDR3: CASSSDQPQHF
V: TRBV11-3; size: -; J: TRBJ2-7; D: -; DNA: TGTGCCAGCAGTGTCGGGGGGCCGAACTCCTACGAGCAGTACTTC; CDR3: CASSVGGPNSYEQYF
V: TRBV6-5; size: -; J: TRBJ2-7; D: -; DNA: TGTGCCAGCAGTGGAGGGGGAGTTGCGGAGCAGTACTTC; CDR3: CASSGGGVAEQYF
V: TRBV4-3; size: -; J: TRBJ2-7; D: TRBD1; DNA: TGCGCCAGCAGCCAGGGACAGGACTCCGTCTACGAGCAGTACTTC; CDR3: CASSQGQDSVYEQYF
V: TRBV11-2; size: -; J: TRBJ2-7; D: -; DNA: TGTGCCAGCAGCCCTATAGACTGGGCCCTGGCCTACGAGCAGTACTTC; CDR3: CASSPIDWALAYEQYF
V: TRBV27; size: once; J: TRBJ2-1; D: TRBD2; DNA: TGTGCCAGCAGTTTGACGCGGGGGGCGGGAAATGAGCAGTTCTTC; CDR3: CASSLTRGAGNEQFF
V: TRBV7-2; size: -; J: TRBJ1-4; D: -; DNA: TGTGCCAGCAGCCCCGGGACGGGGAATGAAAAACTGTTTTTT; CDR3: CASSPGTGNEKLFF
V: TRBV5-4; size: -; J: TRBJ1-6; D: -; DNA: TGTGCCAGCAGCCGGGGCAGGGTAGGGTCACCCCTCCACTTT; CDR3: CASSRGRVGSPLHF
V: TRBV4-2; size: once; J: TRBJ2-4; D: -; DNA: TGTGCCAGCAGCCAAGAAGACCAGCTGGGGGCGGTAGCCAAAAACATTCAGTACTTC; CDR3: CASSQEDQLGAVAKNIQYF
V: TRBV11-3; size: -; J: TRBJ2-3; D: TRBD2; DNA: TGTGCCAGCAGCCTAGGGACTAGCGGGCTCACAGATACGCAGTATTTT; CDR3: CASSLGTSGLTDTQYF
V: TRBV4-3; size: -; J: TRBJ2-7; D: TRBD1; DNA: TGCGCCAGCAGCCAAACCGACAGGGGGCCCTACGAGCAGTACTTC; CDR3: CASSQTDRGPYEQYF
V: TRBV6-1; size: -; J: TRBJ2-5; D: -; DNA: TGTGCCAGTTTCGAGACTTGGGGAAAAGAGACCCAGTACTTC; CDR3: CASFETWGKETQYF
V: TRBV5-6; size: -; J: TRBJ1-6; D: TRBD1; DNA: TGTGCCAGCAGCTTGGCCTTCGGGGGACAGGGGAATTCACCCCTCCACTTT; CDR3: CASSLAFGGQGNSPLHF
V: TRBV6-5; size: -; J: TRBJ1-2; D: -; DNA: TGTGCCAGCAGTCAAGGGTTGGGAGGCGGCTACACCTTC; CDR3: CASSQGLGGGYTF
V: TRBV4-1; size: -; J: TRBJ1-4; D: -; DNA: TGCGCCAGCAGTCGAGGGGGTAATGAAAAACTGTTTTTT; CDR3: CASSRGGNEKLFF
V: TRBV7-9; size: -; J: TRBJ1-1; D: -; DNA: TGTGCCAGCAGCTTATATTCAGTCAACACTGAAGCTTTCTTT; CDR3: CASSLYSVNTEAFF
V: TRBV7-9; size: -; J: TRBJ2-1; D: -; DNA: TGTGCCAGCAGCTTCCACAATGAGCAGTTCTTC; CDR3: CASSFHNEQFF
V: TRBV6-6; size: -; J: TRBJ2-7; D: -; DNA: TGTGCCAGCAGGAGGGACGGATTCTACGAGCAGTACTTC; CDR3: CASRRDGFYEQYF
V: TRBV6-6; size: -; J: TRBJ2-5; D: -; DNA: TGTGCCAGCAGGACCCGGGACCTCCAAGAGACCCAGTACTTC; CDR3: CASRTRDLQETQYF
V: TRBV4-1; size: -; J: TRBJ1-2; D: -; DNA: TGCGCCAGCAGCCAAGATCTTAGTTCTTCGGTGGTTTACACCTTC; CDR3: CASSQDLSSSVVYTF
V: TRBV9; size: -; J: TRBJ1-4; D: -; DNA: TGTGCCAGCAGCCCTCAACTGGGAACTAATGAAAAACTGTTTTTT; CDR3: CASSPQLGTNEKLFF
V: TRBV6-5; size: -; J: TRBJ1-6; D: -; DNA: TGTGCCAGCAGTTACAACTATAATTCACCCCTCCACTTT; CDR3: CASSYNYNSPLHF
V: TRBV5-4; size: -; J: TRBJ2-7; D: -; DNA: TGTGCCAGCAGCGAAGGCTACGAGCAGTACTTC; CDR3: CASSEGYEQYF
V: TRBV6-1; size: -; J: TRBJ2-1; D: TRBD1; DNA: TGTGCCAGCAGAGGGACAGCCTCCTCTTACAATGAGCAGTTCTTC; CDR3: CASRGTASSYNEQFF
V: TRBV5-1; size: -; J: TRBJ2-3; D: TRBD2; DNA: TGCGCCAGCAGCTTGGCCTCAGCGGGGGGCACAGATACGCAGTATTTT; CDR3: CASSLASAGGTDTQYF
V: TRBV5-1; size: -; J: TRBJ2-2; D: -; DNA: TGCGCCAGCAGCTTGGGCGGGGGCGCCGGGGAGCTGTTTTTT; CDR3: CASSLGGGAGELFF
V: TRBV7-3; size: -; J: TRBJ2-6; D: -; DNA: TGTGCCAGCAGCCGCCCGGGACGGACCTCTGGGGCCAACGTCCTGACTTTC; CDR3: CASSRPGRTSGANVLTF
V: TRBV2; size: -; J: TRBJ1-2; D: -; DNA: TGTGCCAGCAGAACCCTGGACAAGTATGGCTACACCTTC; CDR3: CASRTLDKYGYTF
V: TRBV7-6; size: -; J: TRBJ1-5; D: -; DNA: TGTGCCAGCAGCTTAGGGGATAGTCAGCCCCAGCATTTT; CDR3: CASSLGDSQPQHF
V: TRBV5-1; size: -; J: TRBJ1-1; D: TRBD1; DNA: TGCGCCAGCAGCTTGACAGGGGACACTGAAGCTTTCTTT; CDR3: CASSLTGDTEAFF
V: TRBV7-9; size: -; J: TRBJ2-7; D: -; DNA: TGTGCCAGCAGCTTAGTTCCCGTTTACGAGCAGTACTTC; CDR3: CASSLVPVYEQYF